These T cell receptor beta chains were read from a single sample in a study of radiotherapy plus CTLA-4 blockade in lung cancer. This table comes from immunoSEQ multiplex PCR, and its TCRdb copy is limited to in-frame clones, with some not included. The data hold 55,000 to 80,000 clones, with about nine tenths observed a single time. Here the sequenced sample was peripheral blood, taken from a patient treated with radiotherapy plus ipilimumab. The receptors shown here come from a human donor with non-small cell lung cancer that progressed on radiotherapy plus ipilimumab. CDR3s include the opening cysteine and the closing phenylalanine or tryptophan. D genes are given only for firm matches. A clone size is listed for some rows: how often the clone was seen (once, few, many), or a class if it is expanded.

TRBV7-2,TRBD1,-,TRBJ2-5,CASSNRQGRETQYF,TGTGCCAGCAGCAATCGACAGGGACGGGAGACCCAGTACTTC
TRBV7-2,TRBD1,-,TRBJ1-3,CASSTGTGPYSGNTIYF,TGTGCCAGCAGCACCGGGACAGGGCCCTACTCTGGAAACACCATATATTTT
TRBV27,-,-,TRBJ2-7,CASSLTGTYEQYF,TGTGCCAGCAGTCTGACAGGAACCTACGAGCAGTACTTC
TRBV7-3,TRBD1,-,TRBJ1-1,CASSPTGGMNTEAFF,TGTGCCAGCAGCCCGACAGGGGGCATGAACACTGAAGCTTTCTTT
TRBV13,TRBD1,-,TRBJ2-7,CASSPEGQGVEW,TGTGCCAGCAGCCCAGAGGGACAGGGGGTTGAGTGG
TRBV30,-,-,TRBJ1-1,CAWSTQAVGTEAFF,TGTGCCTGGAGCACCCAGGCGGTGGGCACTGAAGCTTTCTTT
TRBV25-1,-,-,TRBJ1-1,CASSVPGGTEAFF,TGTGCCAGCAGTGTTCCCGGGGGCACTGAAGCTTTCTTT
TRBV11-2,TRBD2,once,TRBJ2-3,CASSSLTGLAAPQHTQYF,TGTGCCAGCAGCTCCCTAACGGGACTAGCGGCACCACAACATACGCAGTATTTT
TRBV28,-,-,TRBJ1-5,CASNPAGRGNQPQHF,TGTGCCAGCAACCCCGCGGGACGGGGAAATCAGCCCCAGCATTTT
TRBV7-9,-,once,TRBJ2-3,CASSSTSHTLLGDTQYF,TGTGCCAGCAGCTCAACCTCCCATACTCTGTTGGGAGATACGCAGTATTTT
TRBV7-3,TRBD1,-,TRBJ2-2,CASSPGDRANTGELFF,TGTGCCAGCAGCCCAGGGGACAGGGCGAACACCGGGGAGCTGTTTTTT
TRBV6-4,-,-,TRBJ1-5,CASSVIGGSNQPQHF,TGTGCCAGCAGTGTAATCGGGGGTTCAAATCAGCCCCAGCATTTT
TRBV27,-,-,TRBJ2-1,CAPVAGGEQFF,TGTGCCCCCGTGGCGGGCGGTGAGCAGTTCTTC
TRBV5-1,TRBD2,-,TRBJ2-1,CASSLAGLAGASYNEQFF,TGCGCCAGCAGCTTGGCCGGTCTAGCGGGAGCCTCCTACAATGAGCAGTTCTTC
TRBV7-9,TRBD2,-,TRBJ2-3,CASSLIPTSGSSDTQYF,TGTGCCAGCAGCTTAATTCCGACTAGCGGGAGTTCAGATACGCAGTATTTT
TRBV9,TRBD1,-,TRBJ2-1,CASSVRETGKYNEQFF,TGTGCCAGCAGCGTAAGGGAGACAGGGAAGTACAATGAGCAGTTCTTC
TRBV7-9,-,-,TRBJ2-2,CASSLLRGGAGELFF,TGTGCCAGCAGCTTACTCCGGGGAGGTGCCGGGGAGCTGTTTTTT
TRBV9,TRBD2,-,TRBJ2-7,CASSAEAGSAYEQYF,TGTGCCAGCAGCGCGGAAGCGGGAAGCGCTTACGAGCAGTACTTC
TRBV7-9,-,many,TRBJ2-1,CASRSGRPGQFF,TGTGCCAGCAGGTCAGGTCGTCCGGGGCAGTTCTTC
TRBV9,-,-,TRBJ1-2,CASSVDTNYGYTF,TGTGCCAGCAGCGTGGACACTAACTATGGCTACACCTTC
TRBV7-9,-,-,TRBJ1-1,CASSFGTTEAFF,TGTGCCAGCAGCTTTGGGACCACTGAAGCTTTCTTT
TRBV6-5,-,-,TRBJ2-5,CASSYSWDTWTQYF,TGTGCCAGCAGTTACTCGTGGGACACCTGGACCCAGTACTTC
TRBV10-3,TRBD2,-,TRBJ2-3,CAISSRLAGESDTQYF,TGTGCCATCAGTTCTAGACTAGCGGGAGAATCAGATACGCAGTATTTT
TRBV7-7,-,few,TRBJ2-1,CASSRGGDDEQFF,TGTGCTAGCAGCCGCGGCGGAGACGATGAGCAGTTCTTC
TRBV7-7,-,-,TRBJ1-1,CASSRPTTASNTEAFF,TGTGCTAGCAGCCGACCGACCACAGCTTCGAACACTGAAGCTTTCTTT
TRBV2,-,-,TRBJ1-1,CASSVGLSNTEAFF,TGTGCCAGCAGTGTTGGACTCTCGAACACTGAAGCTTTCTTT
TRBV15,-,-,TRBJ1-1,CATSIKRNTEAFF,TGTGCCACCAGTATAAAAAGAAACACTGAAGCTTTCTTT
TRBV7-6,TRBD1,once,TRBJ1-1,CASSLAPKTGGTEAFF,TGTGCCAGCAGCCTAGCCCCGAAGACAGGGGGCACTGAAGCTTTCTTT
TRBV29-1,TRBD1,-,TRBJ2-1,CSHSRTGENYNEQFF,TGCAGTCATTCTAGGACAGGGGAAAACTACAATGAGCAGTTCTTC
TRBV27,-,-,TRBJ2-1,CASSLSNRPEQFF,TGTGCCAGCAGTTTATCGAATCGGCCTGAGCAGTTCTTC
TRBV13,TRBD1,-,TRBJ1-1,CASSSLGLGQQAFF,TGTGCCAGCAGCTCCTTAGGGTTGGGACAGCAAGCTTTCTTT
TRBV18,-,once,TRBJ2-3,CASSPIGGRPDTQYF,TGTGCCAGCTCACCAATTGGAGGAAGACCGGATACGCAGTATTTT
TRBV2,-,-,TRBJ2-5,CASSLNREETQYF,TGTGCCAGCAGCCTTAACAGGGAAGAGACCCAGTACTTC
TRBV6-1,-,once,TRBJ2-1,CASSITSDEQFF,TGTGCCAGCAGCATTACTAGTGATGAGCAGTTCTTC
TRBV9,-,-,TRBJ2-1,CASSVVGGEQFF,TGTGCCAGCAGCGTAGTGGGAGGTGAGCAGTTCTTC
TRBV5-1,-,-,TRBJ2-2,CASSPRTPNTGELFF,TGCGCCAGCAGCCCCAGGACACCGAACACCGGGGAGCTGTTTTTT
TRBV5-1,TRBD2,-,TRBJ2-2,CASSTGLTNTGELFF,TGCGCCAGCAGCACGGGACTAACGAACACCGGGGAGCTGTTTTTT
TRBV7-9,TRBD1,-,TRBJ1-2,CASSFTGDGYTF,TGTGCCAGCAGCTTCACAGGGGATGGCTACACCTTC
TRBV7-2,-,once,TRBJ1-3,CASRLGAGNTIYF,TGTGCCAGCAGACTGGGGGCTGGAAACACCATATATTTT
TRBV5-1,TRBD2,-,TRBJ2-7,CASSLWAAGVLKAYEQYF,TGCGCCAGCAGCCTGTGGGCAGCGGGAGTCCTGAAAGCCTACGAGCAGTACTTC
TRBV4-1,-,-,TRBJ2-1,CASSHSPSGRSYNEQFF,TGCGCCAGCAGCCACTCCCCCAGCGGACGCTCCTACAATGAGCAGTTCTTC
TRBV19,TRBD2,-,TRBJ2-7,CASSTERERSYEQYF,TGTGCCAGTAGTACGGAGCGGGAAAGGTCCTACGAGCAGTACTTC
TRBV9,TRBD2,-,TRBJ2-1,CASSPTGGSTYNEQFF,TGTGCCAGCAGCCCCACAGGCGGGAGCACCTACAATGAGCAGTTCTTC
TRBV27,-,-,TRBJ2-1,CASSLGSYNEQFF,TGTGCCAGCAGTTTAGGCTCCTACAATGAGCAGTTCTTC
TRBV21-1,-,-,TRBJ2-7,CASRGTDYPYEQYF,TGTGCCAGCAGGGGGACAGACTACCCCTACGAGCAGTACTTC
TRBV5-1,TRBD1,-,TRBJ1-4,CASSRYGQGEKLFF,TGCGCCAGCAGTCGTTATGGACAGGGCGAAAAACTGTTTTTT
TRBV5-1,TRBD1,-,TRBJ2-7,CASSLSKQGSTYEQYF,TGCGCCAGCAGCTTGAGTAAACAGGGGAGCACCTACGAGCAGTACTTC
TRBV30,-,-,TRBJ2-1,CAWSVRGNEQFF,TGTGCCTGGAGTGTACGTGGCAATGAGCAGTTCTTC
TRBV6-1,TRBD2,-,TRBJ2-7,CASRRITGGYEQYF,TGTGCCAGCAGGCGGATAACGGGGGGCTACGAGCAGTACTTC